A selection of T cell receptor beta chains follows, all from one sample in a study of blood T cell repertoires in COVID-19. Using immunoSEQ multiplex PCR, the repertoire was profiled, and TCRdb retains in-frame clones only, with some absent. The table lists roughly 170,000 clones, 70% to 85% of them singletons. Sequences were obtained from PBMCs or T cells enriched from blood (not recorded which). Every receptor here comes from a man aged 50 to 59 who had recovered from COVID-19. Each CDR3 is given with its conserved first and last residue. Each record gives: CDR3 protein, CDR3 DNA, V gene, J gene, clone size, D gene. The D gene is left open where the match is weak. Size is stated for part of the rows, as once, few or many counts, or as a class when the clone is expanded.

CASSEGYRSYEQYF	TGTGCCAGCAGTGAGGGGTACAGGTCCTACGAGCAGTACTTC	TRBV6-1	TRBJ2-7	-	-
CASSIRQGKETQYF	TGTGCCAGTAGTATCCGGCAGGGGAAAGAGACCCAGTACTTC	TRBV19	TRBJ2-5	-	-
CASTETTGRYGYTF	TGTGCCAGTACCGAAACGACAGGGCGCTATGGCTACACCTTC	TRBV19	TRBJ1-2	once	TRBD1
CASSERAGGVYGYTF	TGTGCCAGCAGTGAACGGGCCGGGGGGGTCTATGGCTACACCTTC	TRBV2	TRBJ1-2	-	-
CASGGTENEKLFF	TGTGCCAGCGGCGGGACAGAAAATGAAAAACTGTTTTTT	TRBV12-3/TRBV12-4	TRBJ1-4	-	TRBD1
CASSYPLAGGREQFF	TGTGCCAGCAGTTACCCCCTAGCGGGGGGGCGTGAGCAGTTCTTC	TRBV6-2/TRBV6-3	TRBJ2-1	-	TRBD2
CASSEALTGSQNYGYTF	TGTGCCAGCAGTGAAGCGCTCACAGGCAGTCAAAACTATGGCTACACCTTC	TRBV2	TRBJ1-2	-	-
CASSPNGAPNTEAFF	TGTGCCAGCAGCCCTAATGGGGCCCCAAACACTGAAGCTTTCTTT	TRBV5-5	TRBJ1-1	once	-
CASTSGLVNTEAFF	TGTGCCAGCACCTCGGGACTGGTTAACACTGAAGCTTTCTTT	TRBV27	TRBJ1-1	-	-
CASSPLSGLATDTQYF	TGTGCCAGCAGCCCCTTGTCGGGACTAGCGACAGATACGCAGTATTTT	TRBV7-8	TRBJ2-3	-	TRBD2
CASSLSSYNEQFF	TGTGCCAGCAGCCTATCCTCCTACAATGAGCAGTTCTTC	TRBV7-3	TRBJ2-1	-	-